This is a list of T cell receptor beta chains from one sample in a study of a mutant IDH1 vaccine in newly diagnosed glioma. Antigen specificity for these receptors is unknown. Only in-frame clones appear in the TCRdb table, and some are missing; sequencing was by immunoSEQ multiplex PCR. The data contain roughly 72,000 clones, over 75% of them singletons. Material: PBMCs, obtained from a glioma patient whose treatment included an IDH1 peptide vaccine. These receptors originate from a woman between 45 and 60 years old with glioma. Both conserved end residues are part of each CDR3. D genes are given only for firm matches. A row's size may be missing; if present it is once, few, many or a size class.

>TRBV10-3|TRBD2|NA|15|TRBJ2-1
CAIRASGRSWDEQFF
TGTGCCATCAGAGCTAGCGGGAGGTCTTGGGATGAGCAATTCTTC
>TRBV9|TRBD1|NA|14|TRBJ2-3
CASSSWTGEDTQYF
TGTGCCAGCAGCTCCTGGACAGGGGAAGATACGCAGTATTTT
>TRBV7-9|TRBD1|NA|15|TRBJ1-4
CASSLDTGGYEKLFF
TGTGCCAGCAGCTTAGACACAGGGGGCTATGAAAAACTGTTTTTT
>TRBV27|NA|NA|11|TRBJ2-7
CASSSPYEQYF
TGTGCCAGCAGTTCGCCCTACGAGCAGTACTTC
>TRBV2|NA|NA|14|TRBJ2-7
CASSEARGTYEQYF
TGTGCCAGCAGTGAAGCAAGGGGGACCTACGAGCAGTACTTC
>TRBV30|TRBD1|NA|15|TRBJ2-7
CAWSPRTGYPHEQYF
TGTGCCTGGAGTCCACGGACAGGGTATCCCCACGAGCAGTACTTC
>TRBV28|TRBD1|NA|13|TRBJ2-7
CASGGQGPNEQYF
TGTGCCAGCGGGGGACAGGGTCCCAACGAGCAGTACTTC
>TRBV29-1|NA|NA|13|TRBJ1-1
CSVEGARDTEAFF
TGCAGCGTCGAAGGAGCGAGGGACACTGAAGCTTTCTTT
>TRBV11-1|NA|NA|14|TRBJ1-1
CASSFPSLNTEAFF
TGTGCCAGCAGCTTCCCGTCTTTGAACACTGAAGCTTTCTTT
>TRBV5-1|NA|NA|16|TRBJ1-4
CASSLGGGQGSEKLFF
TGCGCCAGCAGCTTGGGTGGGGGCCAGGGAAGCGAAAAACTGTTTTTT
>TRBV28|NA|NA|14|TRBJ1-1
CASSWARRNTEAFF
TGTGCCAGCAGTTGGGCCAGAAGGAACACTGAAGCTTTCTTT
>TRBV6-1|TRBD1|NA|13|TRBJ1-5
CASSDRGLQPQHF
TGTGCCAGCAGTGACAGGGGGCTTCAGCCCCAGCATTTT
>TRBV5-6|TRBD1|NA|15|TRBJ2-3
CASSPDRERLDTQYF
TGTGCCAGCAGTCCGGACAGGGAACGTCTAGATACGCAGTATTTT
>TRBV5-1|TRBD2|NA|12|TRBJ2-1
CASSPQRDGQFF
TGCGCCAGCAGCCCTCAGCGGGACGGGCAGTTCTTC
>TRBV4-1|NA|NA|15|TRBJ2-3
CASSQEPGPADTQYF
TGCGCCAGCAGCCAAGAGCCCGGACCGGCAGATACGCAGTATTTT
>TRBV10-3|NA|once|13|TRBJ1-2
CAISEPPGGGYTF
TGTGCCATCAGTGAACCCCCGGGCGGTGGCTACACCTTC
>TRBV7-9|NA|few|13|TRBJ1-1
CASTSTGPTEAFF
TGTGCCAGCACCTCGACGGGGCCCACTGAAGCTTTCTTT
>TRBV4-2|NA|NA|15|TRBJ1-5
CASSQEGRSNQPQHF
TGTGCCAGCAGCCAAGAAGGCAGATCTAATCAGCCCCAGCATTTT
>TRBV28|NA|NA|13|TRBJ2-5
CASIPGQLETQYF
TGTGCCAGCATACCCGGCCAGTTAGAGACCCAGTACTTC
>TRBV29-1|NA|NA|12|TRBJ1-2
CSVEENRYGYTF
TGCAGCGTTGAAGAAAACCGCTATGGCTACACCTTC
>TRBV30|TRBD1|NA|12|TRBJ2-1
CACDRGANEQFF
TGTGCCTGTGACAGGGGAGCAAATGAGCAGTTCTTC
>TRBV9|TRBD1|NA|16|TRBJ2-2
CASSAIGTDFTGELFF
TGTGCCAGCAGCGCCATCGGGACAGACTTCACCGGGGAGCTGTTTTTT
>TRBV25-1|NA|NA|17|TRBJ2-3
CASSEFGISNPEDTQYF
TGTGCCAGCAGTGAATTTGGAATTAGCAACCCGGAAGATACGCAGTATTTT
>TRBV28|TRBD2|NA|14|TRBJ2-5
CASRREPTPGTQYF
TGTGCCAGCAGGCGGGAGCCCACCCCAGGGACCCAGTACTTC
>TRBV27|TRBD2|NA|14|TRBJ2-7
CASSPSGSSYEQYF
TGTGCCAGCAGTCCGAGCGGGAGCTCCTACGAGCAGTACTTC
>TRBV5-1|NA|NA|14|TRBJ2-1
CASSLTAQRNEQFF
TGCGCCAGCAGCTTGACAGCCCAACGAAATGAGCAGTTCTTC
>TRBV5-6|NA|NA|11|TRBJ2-7
CASRGGDEQYF
TGTGCCAGCAGGGGTGGGGACGAGCAGTACTTC
>TRBV18|NA|once|14|TRBJ2-1
CASSPLGSYNEQFF
TGTGCCAGCTCACCGCTGGGTTCCTACAATGAGCAGTTCTTC
>TRBV6-5|NA|once|15|TRBJ1-1
CASSFYRTENTEAFF
TGTGCCAGCAGTTTCTATCGGACGGAGAACACTGAAGCTTTCTTT
>TRBV7-9|NA|NA|14|TRBJ2-3
CASSLRGRADTQYF
TGTGCCAGCAGCTTACGGGGTCGGGCAGATACGCAGTATTTT
>TRBV29-1|TRBD1|NA|14|TRBJ2-1
CSVLPGQGFNEQFF
TGCAGCGTTTTACCGGGACAGGGATTCAATGAGCAGTTCTTC
>TRBV18|NA|NA|16|TRBJ1-5
CASSPSPDTRDQPQHF
TGTGCCAGCTCACCAAGTCCGGACACTCGGGATCAGCCCCAGCATTTT
>TRBV6-5|NA|NA|15|TRBJ2-1
CASRGAASGYNEQFF
TGTGCCAGCAGGGGGGCCGCTAGCGGATACAATGAGCAGTTCTTC
>TRBV10-3|NA|NA|18|TRBJ2-1
CAISESFPLSRGFNEQFF
TGTGCCATCAGTGAGTCTTTCCCACTGAGTAGAGGGTTCAATGAGCAGTTCTTC